A single sample is the source of the 21 T cell receptor beta chains below, sequenced in a study of identical twins. MiXCR, applied by TCRdb to the 5' RACE reads, yields one record per CDR3 protein. The sample has roughly 240,000 distinct CDR3 sequences; 6% to 8.5% are singletons. This same sample was also part of a study on yellow fever vaccine responses in identical twins.

Material for sequencing was CD8+ T cells sorted from blood. The receptors derive from a woman between 18 and 30 years old in good health.

V usage is TRBV27 and J usage is TRBJ1-2; 10 bases map to TRBD1. In germline, CDR1 is MNHEY, CDR2 SMNVEV (reference sequence). V dropped 6 bases and J dropped 6; count of bases not matched to a gene: 7. This CDR3 spans 14 amino acids. The CDR3 loop is CASRTGGAGNGYTF. The CDR3 DNA is TGTGCCAGCAGGACAGGGGGCGCAGGGAATGGCTACACCTTC.

This clonotype showed up just a few times. V gene TRBV3-1 combines with J gene TRBJ2-2; D call uncertain. V was trimmed by 0 bases and J by 0 bases, leaving 5 bases between them. Germline-derived CDR1 and CDR2 are LGHDT and YNNKEL (reference sequence). The CDR3 covers 15 residues. CDR3 sequence (DNA): TGTGCCAGCAGCCAAGATTTATCGAACACCGGGGAGCTGTTTTTT. Translating it yields CASSQDLSNTGELFF.

This clonotype has more than one count but fewer than ten. The chain joins TRBV20-1 to TRBJ2-7; weak D call: TRBD1 (6 bases). CDR3 length: 13 residues. The V gene lost 5 bases and the J gene lost 0 bases, with 11 bases spanning the gap. The V gene's germline CDR1 is DFQATT and CDR2 SNEGSKA (reference sequence). The CDR3 region is CSALWTDSYEQYV. As DNA, the CDR3 is TGCAGTGCTTTATGGACAGACTCCTACGAGCAGTACGTC.

At least ten counts were recorded for this clonotype. The chain couples TRBV4-1 to TRBJ2-1, with 11 bases lining up with TRBD2. Germline V gene data show CDR1 as MGHRA and CDR2 as YSYEKL. The CDR3 has 15 residues. With 3 bases clipped from V and 2 bases from J, the junction kept 0 bases outside the gene matches. The CDR3, as DNA: TGCGCCAGCAGCCATAGCGGGGGGGCCTACAATGAGCAGTTCTTC. This encodes CASSHSGGAYNEQFF.

This clonotype was found many times. V gene TRBV4-1 combines with J gene TRBJ2-1, with D possibly being TRBD1 or TRBD2 (5 bases each). Trimming removed 1 base at V and 10 bases at J, with 11 bases between. The CDR3 has 13 amino acids. Germline V gene lookup returns CDR1 MGHRA and CDR2 YSYEKL. The CDR3 sequence is CASSQVAGREQFF. The CDR3 DNA sequence: TGCGCCAGCAGCCAAGTAGCAGGGAGAGAGCAGTTCTTC.

CDR3 amino acids: CASSGGGLTEGGIQYF. Written as DNA, the CDR3 is TGTGCCAGCAGTGGAGGGGGCTTAACGGAAGGAGGCATTCAGTACTTC. The rearrangement uses TRBV2 and TRBJ2-4; 7 bases fit TRBD1. The germline gives CDR1 SNHLY, CDR2 FYNNEI. The CDR3 length is 16 residues. J gave up 9 bases and V 4 bases, and 15 bases lay outside the gene matches.

J is TRBJ2-3 and V is TRBV11-2; D is ambiguous. The CDR3 runs to 15 residues. Germline CDR1 SGHAT, CDR2 FQNNGV. The V end lost 3 bases, the J end lost 2 bases, and 12 bases lay between the germline ends. CDR3 sequence (DNA): TGTGCCAGCAGCTTGGCGATCTCCGCCACAGATACGCAGTATTTT. Its translation: CASSLAISATDTQYF.

The sample holds many counts of this clonotype. V gene TRBV28 combines with J gene TRBJ1-2; D gene uncertain. The CDR3 runs to 15 residues. Germline lookup yields CDR1 MDHEN and CDR2 SYDVKM. Trimming shortened V by 2 bases and J by 3 bases, and 13 bases separated the two germline ends. CDR3: CASSLRVQAYYGYTF. The CDR3, as DNA: TGTGCCAGCAGTTTAAGGGTCCAGGCGTACTATGGCTACACCTTC.

Ten or more counts support this clonotype. CDR3 nucleotides: TGTGCCAGCAGCTCCAAACGCCGGGACGGATGGAGCTTCCATCCGAGGAATGAGCAGTTCTTC. The encoded protein is CASSSKRRDGWSFHPRNEQFF. The chain recombines TRBV11-3 with TRBJ2-1; D possibly matches TRBD1 or TRBD2 (5 bases each). This CDR3 comprises 21 residues. With 4 bases removed from V and 7 bases from J, the gap between germline ends came to 35 bases. Germline CDR1 reads SGHNT; CDR2 reads YENEEA.

This chain joins TRBV7-6 and TRBJ2-2; 13 positions agree with TRBD2. Losses at the gene ends were 5 bases for V and 3 bases for J; bases not matched to a gene: 3. CDR3 length equals 16 residues. Germline V CDR1 and CDR2: SGHVS, FNYEAQ. The CDR3 DNA follows: TGTGCCAGCAGCAAAGGACTAGCGGGAGACACCGGGGAGCTGTTTTTT. Translated: CASSKGLAGDTGELFF.

This clonotype occurred many times. The CDR3 reads CSVESWDPNTGELFF. CDR3 DNA: TGCAGCGTTGAATCATGGGACCCAAATACCGGGGAGCTGTTTTTT. The rearrangement joins TRBV29-1 to TRBJ2-2, with D perhaps matching TRBD1 or TRBD2 (5 bases each). The germline CDR1 and CDR2 sequences are SQVTM and ANQGSEA. Trimming stripped 2 bases from V and 5 bases from J, with 15 bases between. This CDR3 contains 15 residues.

There are many counts of this clonotype. The chain employs TRBV9 and TRBJ2-2; D unresolved. V lost 0 bases, J lost 6 bases, and 9 bases lay in between. The CDR3 has 14 amino acids. Per the germline V gene, CDR1 is SGDLS and CDR2 is YYNGEE. The CDR3 DNA reads TGTGCCAGCAGCGTAGCGAGAAGGCCCGGGGAGCTGTTTTTT. Amino acids: CASSVARRPGELFF.

This clonotype occurred a few times. The V gene is TRBV7-7, the J gene TRBJ2-1, with D perhaps matching TRBD1 or TRBD2 (5 bases each). The V end was cut by 3 bases, the J end by 8 bases, with 14 bases between. The CDR3 consists of 14 residues. The V gene's germline CDR1 is SSHAT and CDR2 FNYEAQ (reference sequence). CDR3 sequence: CASSLGGGTDEQFF. CDR3 bases: TGTGCCAGCAGCTTGGGTGGTGGGACGGATGAGCAGTTCTTC.

This clonotype was seen ten or more times. The genes are TRBV7-6 and TRBJ2-2; D unclear. This CDR3 region has 14 residues. V was clipped by 6 bases and J by 4 bases, with 12 bases between them. Germline-derived CDR1 and CDR2 are SGHVS and FNYEAQ. CDR3 nucleotide sequence: TGTGCCAGCAGTCCCGTATCGGGCACCGGGGAGCTGTTTTTT. It is translated as CASSPVSGTGELFF.

This clonotype was found many times. The rearrangement joins TRBV24-1 to TRBJ2-5; TRBD1 aligns across 7 bases. Germline trimming cut 3 bases from V and 5 bases from J; bases unmatched to any gene: 5. This CDR3 region has 14 residues. Germline assignment: CDR1 KGHDR and CDR2 SFDVKD. CDR3 bases: TGTGCCACCAGTGATCCAGACAGGGAGGAGACCCAGTACTTC. Its translation is CATSDPDREETQYF.

With regard to this clonotype: The junction shows a germline mismatch at one end, possibly a read error. The gene calls are TRBV9 and TRBJ2-3, with 7 bases aligning to TRBD1. This CDR3 has 19 amino acids. Germline V CDR1 and CDR2: SGDLS, YYNGEE. The CDR3 is CASSVGYRGTVESTETQYF. CDR3 coding DNA: TGTGCCAGCAGCGTAGGTTATAGGGGGACAGTGGAATCGACAGAAACGCAGTATTTT.

The sample holds many counts of this clonotype. This CDR3 is CASSYSRDPAGRGYTF. DNA for the CDR3: TGTGCCAGCAGTTACTCGAGAGACCCAGCCGGTCGAGGCTACACCTTC. The chain recombines TRBV6-5 with TRBJ1-2; unclear D gene. This CDR3 region has 16 residues. Germline V CDR1 and CDR2: MNHEY, SVGAGI. V was clipped by 0 bases and J by 8 bases, with 19 bases between them.

The V call is TRBV7-2, the J call TRBJ2-1, with D perhaps matching TRBD2 (6 bases). Deletions cut 4 bases from V and 4 bases from J, with 14 bases between. The germline CDR1 and CDR2 sequences are SGHTA and FQGNSA. This CDR3 is 15 amino acids long. CDR3 residues: CASSWGVGPYNEQFF. Written as DNA, the CDR3 is TGTGCCAGCAGCTGGGGGGTGGGCCCATACAATGAGCAGTTCTTC.

The sample holds many counts of this clonotype. This chain connects TRBV28 to TRBJ2-7, with D perhaps TRBD2 (6 bases). The CDR3 is made up of 13 amino acids. Trimming left V 3 bases short and J 1 base short, with 7 bases between. In germline, CDR1 is MDHEN, CDR2 SYDVKM. In DNA form, the CDR3 reads TGTGCCAGCAGTTTTGCGGGGTCCTACGAGCAGTACGTC. Its protein is CASSFAGSYEQYV.

This clonotype was recorded many times. The chain is built from TRBV28 and TRBJ2-7, with 7 bases aligning to TRBD1. Germline assignment: CDR1 MDHEN and CDR2 SYDVKM. V gave up 10 bases and J gave up 3 bases; unmatched junction bases: 6. There are 12 residues in the CDR3. The CDR3 is CATRQGRYEQYF. The CDR3 nucleotides are TGTGCCACCCGACAGGGACGCTACGAGCAGTACTTC. The full variable domain, in which reference TRBV28 and TRBJ2-7 provide the parts outside the CDR3, is DVKVTQSSRYLVKRTGEKVFLECVQDMDHENMFWYRQDPGLGLRLIYFSYDVKMKEKGDIPEGYSVSREKKERFSLILESASTNQTSMYLCATRQGRYEQYFGPGTRLTVT.

This clonotype appeared many times. The chain links TRBV15 to TRBJ2-3; 8 bases line up with TRBD2. Trimming cost V 4 bases and J 2 bases; bases outside gene matches: 5. CDR1 is LNHNV and CDR2 is YYDKDF in the germline V gene (reference sequence). This CDR3 spans 15 amino acids. This CDR3 reads CATSKDGRATDTQYF. The CDR3 DNA reads as TGTGCCACCAGCAAAGACGGGAGGGCCACAGATACGCAGTATTTT.